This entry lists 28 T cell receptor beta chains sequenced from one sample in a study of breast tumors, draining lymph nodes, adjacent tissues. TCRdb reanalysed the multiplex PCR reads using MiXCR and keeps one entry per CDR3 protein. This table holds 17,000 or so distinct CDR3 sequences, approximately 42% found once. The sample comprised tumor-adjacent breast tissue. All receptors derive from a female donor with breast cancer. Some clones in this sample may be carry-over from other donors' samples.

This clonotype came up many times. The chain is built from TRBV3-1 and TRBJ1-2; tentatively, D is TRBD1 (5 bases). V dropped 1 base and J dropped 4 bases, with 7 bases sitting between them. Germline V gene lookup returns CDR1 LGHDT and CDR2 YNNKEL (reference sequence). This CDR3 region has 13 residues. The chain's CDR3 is CASSQGGFYGYTF. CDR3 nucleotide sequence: TGTGCCAGCAGCCAAGGGGGGTTCTATGGCTACACCTTC.

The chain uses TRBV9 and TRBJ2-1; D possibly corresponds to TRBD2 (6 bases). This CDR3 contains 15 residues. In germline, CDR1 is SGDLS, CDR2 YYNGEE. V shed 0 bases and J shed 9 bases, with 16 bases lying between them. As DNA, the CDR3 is TGTGCCAGCAGCGTAGATTCGGGAGTGGAGTTTGAGCAGTTCTTC. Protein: CASSVDSGVEFEQFF.

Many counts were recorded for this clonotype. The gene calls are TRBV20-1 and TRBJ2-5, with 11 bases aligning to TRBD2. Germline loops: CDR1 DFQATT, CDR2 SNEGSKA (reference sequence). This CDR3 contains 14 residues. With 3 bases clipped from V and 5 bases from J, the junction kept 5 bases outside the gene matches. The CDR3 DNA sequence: TGCAGTGCTAGCGAAATAGCGGGGGGGGAGACCCAGTACTTC. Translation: CSASEIAGGETQYF.

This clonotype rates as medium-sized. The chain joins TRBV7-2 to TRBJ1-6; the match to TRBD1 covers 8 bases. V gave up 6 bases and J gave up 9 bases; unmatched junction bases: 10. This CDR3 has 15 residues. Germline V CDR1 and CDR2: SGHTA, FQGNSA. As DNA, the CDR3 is TGTGCCAGCAGAGATCCCGGGACAGGCTTTTCACCCCTCCACTTT. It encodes CASRDPGTGFSPLHF.

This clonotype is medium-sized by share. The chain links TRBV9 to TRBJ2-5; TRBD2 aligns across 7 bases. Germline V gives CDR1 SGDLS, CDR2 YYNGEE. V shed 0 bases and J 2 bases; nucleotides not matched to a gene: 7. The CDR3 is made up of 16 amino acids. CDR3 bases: TGTGCCAGCAGCGTAGGTAATGGGGGGGGACAAGAGACCCAGTACTTC. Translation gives CASSVGNGGGQETQYF.

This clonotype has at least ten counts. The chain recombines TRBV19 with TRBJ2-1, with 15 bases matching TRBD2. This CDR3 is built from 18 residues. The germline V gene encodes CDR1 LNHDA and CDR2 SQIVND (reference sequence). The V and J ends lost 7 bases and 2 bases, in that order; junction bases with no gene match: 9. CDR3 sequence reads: CASKSGTSGGQAYNEQFF. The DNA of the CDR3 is TGTGCCAGTAAATCGGGGACTAGCGGGGGGCAAGCCTACAATGAGCAGTTCTTC. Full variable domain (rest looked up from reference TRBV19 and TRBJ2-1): DGGITQSPKYLFRKEGQNVTLSCEQNLNHDAMYWYRQDPGQGLRLIYYSQIVNDFQKGDIAEGYSVSREKKESFPLTVTSAQKNPTAFYLCASKSGTSGGQAYNEQFFGPGTRLTVL.

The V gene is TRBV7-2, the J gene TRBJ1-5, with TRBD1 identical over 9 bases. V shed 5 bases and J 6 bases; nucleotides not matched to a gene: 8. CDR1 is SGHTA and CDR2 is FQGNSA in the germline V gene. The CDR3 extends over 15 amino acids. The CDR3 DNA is TGTGCCAGCAGCCCGACGGGACAGGGTGGTCAGCCCCAGCATTTT. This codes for CASSPTGQGGQPQHF.

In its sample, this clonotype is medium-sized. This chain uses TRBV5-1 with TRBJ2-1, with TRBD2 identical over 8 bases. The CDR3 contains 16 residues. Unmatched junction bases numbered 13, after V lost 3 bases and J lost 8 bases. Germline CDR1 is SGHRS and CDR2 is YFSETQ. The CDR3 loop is CASSWGGGGRLDEQFF. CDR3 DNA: TGCGCCAGCAGCTGGGGAGGCGGCGGGAGGTTGGATGAGCAGTTCTTC.

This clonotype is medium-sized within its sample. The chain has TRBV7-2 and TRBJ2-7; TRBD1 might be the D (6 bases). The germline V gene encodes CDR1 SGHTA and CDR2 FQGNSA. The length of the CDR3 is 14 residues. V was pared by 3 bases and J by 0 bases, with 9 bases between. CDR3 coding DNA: TGTGCCAGCAGCTTCAGGGGTAGCTCCTACGAGCAGTACTTC. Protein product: CASSFRGSSYEQYF.

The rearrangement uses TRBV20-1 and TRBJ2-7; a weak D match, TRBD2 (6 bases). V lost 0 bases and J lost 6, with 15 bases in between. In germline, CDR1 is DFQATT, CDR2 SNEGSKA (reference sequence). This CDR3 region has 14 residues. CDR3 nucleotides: TGCAGTGCTAGAGACCAGGAGGGGAGGTCCGAGCAGTACTTC. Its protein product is CSARDQEGRSEQYF.

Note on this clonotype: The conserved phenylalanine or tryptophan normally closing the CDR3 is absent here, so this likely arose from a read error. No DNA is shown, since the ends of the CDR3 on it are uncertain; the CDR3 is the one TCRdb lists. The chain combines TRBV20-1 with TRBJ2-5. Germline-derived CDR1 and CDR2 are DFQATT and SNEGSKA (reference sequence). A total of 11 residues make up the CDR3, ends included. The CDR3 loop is CSAAGMQNQSS.

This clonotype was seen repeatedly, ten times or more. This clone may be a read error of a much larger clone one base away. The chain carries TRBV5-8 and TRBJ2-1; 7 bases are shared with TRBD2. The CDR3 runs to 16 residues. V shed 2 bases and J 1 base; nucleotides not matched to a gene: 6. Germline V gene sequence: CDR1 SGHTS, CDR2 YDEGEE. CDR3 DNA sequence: TGTGCCAGCAGCTTCGAACTAGCGTTTTCCTACAATGAGCAGTTCTTC. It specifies CASSFELAFSYNEQFF.

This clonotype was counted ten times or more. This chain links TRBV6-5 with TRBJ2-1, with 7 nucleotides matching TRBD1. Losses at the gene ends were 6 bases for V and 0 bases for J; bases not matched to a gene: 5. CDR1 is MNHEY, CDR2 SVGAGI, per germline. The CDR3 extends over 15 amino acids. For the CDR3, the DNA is TGTGCCAGCAGCCTACAGGGGAGCTCCTACAATGAGCAGTTCTTC. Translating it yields CASSLQGSSYNEQFF.

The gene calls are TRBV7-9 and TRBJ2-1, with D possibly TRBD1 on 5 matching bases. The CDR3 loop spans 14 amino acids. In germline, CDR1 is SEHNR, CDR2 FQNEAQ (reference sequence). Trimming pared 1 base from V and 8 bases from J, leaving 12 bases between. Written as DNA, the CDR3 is TGTGCCAGCAGCTTAGTTCAGGGTGGGGATGAGCAGTTCTTC. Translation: CASSLVQGGDEQFF. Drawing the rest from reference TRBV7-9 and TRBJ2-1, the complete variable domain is DTGVSQNPRHKITKRGQNVTFRCDPISEHNRLYWYRQTLGQGPEFLTYFQNEAQLEKSRLLSDRFSAERPKGSFSTLEIQRTEQGDSAMYLCASSLVQGGDEQFFGPGTRLTVL.

Written as DNA, the CDR3 is TGTGCCAGCAGCAATACCGGGACAGGCTATGGCTACACCTTC. Its protein product is CASSNTGTGYGYTF. The V call is TRBV9, the J call TRBJ1-2, with TRBD1 identical over 8 bases. Germline loops: CDR1 SGDLS, CDR2 YYNGEE. V was pared by 4 bases and J by 4 bases, with 6 bases of the junction left unmatched. This CDR3 has 14 residues.

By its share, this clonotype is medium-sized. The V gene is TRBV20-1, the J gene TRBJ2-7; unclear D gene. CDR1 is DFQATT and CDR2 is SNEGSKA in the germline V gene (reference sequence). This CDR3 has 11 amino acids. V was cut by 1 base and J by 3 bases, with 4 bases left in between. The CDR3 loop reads CSARAGYEQYF. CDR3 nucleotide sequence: TGCAGTGCTAGAGCTGGCTACGAGCAGTACTTC.

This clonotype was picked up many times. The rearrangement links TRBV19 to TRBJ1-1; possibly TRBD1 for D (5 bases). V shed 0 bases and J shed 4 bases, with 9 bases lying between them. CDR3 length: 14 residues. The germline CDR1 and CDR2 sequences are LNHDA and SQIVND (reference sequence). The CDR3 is CASSIEGVGTEAFF. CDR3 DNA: TGTGCCAGTAGTATAGAGGGGGTCGGCACTGAAGCTTTCTTT.

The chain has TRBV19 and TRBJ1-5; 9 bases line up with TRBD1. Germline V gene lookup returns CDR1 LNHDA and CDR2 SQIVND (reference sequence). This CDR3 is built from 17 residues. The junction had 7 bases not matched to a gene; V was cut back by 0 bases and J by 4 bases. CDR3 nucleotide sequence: TGTGCCAGTAGTATAGACCGGGGACAGGGACTTAATCAGCCCCAGCATTTT. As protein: CASSIDRGQGLNQPQHF.

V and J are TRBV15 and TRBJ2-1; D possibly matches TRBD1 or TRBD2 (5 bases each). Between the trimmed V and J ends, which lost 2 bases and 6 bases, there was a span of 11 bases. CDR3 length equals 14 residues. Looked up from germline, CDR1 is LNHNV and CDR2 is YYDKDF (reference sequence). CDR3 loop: CATSRTRDGNEQFF. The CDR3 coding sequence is TGTGCCACCAGCAGAACGAGGGACGGCAATGAGCAGTTCTTC.

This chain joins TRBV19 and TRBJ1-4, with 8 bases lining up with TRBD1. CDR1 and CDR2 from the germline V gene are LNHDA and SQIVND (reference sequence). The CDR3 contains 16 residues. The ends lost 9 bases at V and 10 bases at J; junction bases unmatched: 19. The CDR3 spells CASTTGQGRSRGKLFF. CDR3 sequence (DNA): TGTGCCAGCACAACCGGACAGGGAAGGTCTAGGGGAAAACTGTTTTTT.

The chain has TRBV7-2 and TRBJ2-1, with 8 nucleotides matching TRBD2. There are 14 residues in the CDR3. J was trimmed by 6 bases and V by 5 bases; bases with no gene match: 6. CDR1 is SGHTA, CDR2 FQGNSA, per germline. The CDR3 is CASSPGGPVNEQFF. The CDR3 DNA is TGTGCCAGCAGCCCGGGGGGGCCGGTCAATGAGCAGTTCTTC.

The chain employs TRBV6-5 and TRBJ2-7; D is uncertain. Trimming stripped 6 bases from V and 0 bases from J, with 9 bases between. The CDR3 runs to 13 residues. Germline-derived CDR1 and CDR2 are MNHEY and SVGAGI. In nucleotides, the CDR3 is TGTGCCAGCAGAACAGCCCGCTCCTACGAGCAGTACTTC. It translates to CASRTARSYEQYF.

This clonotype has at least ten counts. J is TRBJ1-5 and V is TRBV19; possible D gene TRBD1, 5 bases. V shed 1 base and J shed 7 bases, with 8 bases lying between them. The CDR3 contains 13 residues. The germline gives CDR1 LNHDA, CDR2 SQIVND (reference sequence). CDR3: CASSIAREQPQHF. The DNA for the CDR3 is TGTGCCAGTAGTATAGCCAGGGAACAGCCCCAGCATTTT.

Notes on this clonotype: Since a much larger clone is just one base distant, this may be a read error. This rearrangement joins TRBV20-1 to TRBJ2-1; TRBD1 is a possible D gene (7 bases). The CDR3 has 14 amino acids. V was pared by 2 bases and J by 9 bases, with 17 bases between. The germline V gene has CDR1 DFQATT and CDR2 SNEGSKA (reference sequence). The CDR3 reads CSARNPGGYTEQFF. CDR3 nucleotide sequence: TGCAGTGCTAGAAACCCAGGGGGGTATACTGAGCAGTTCTTC.

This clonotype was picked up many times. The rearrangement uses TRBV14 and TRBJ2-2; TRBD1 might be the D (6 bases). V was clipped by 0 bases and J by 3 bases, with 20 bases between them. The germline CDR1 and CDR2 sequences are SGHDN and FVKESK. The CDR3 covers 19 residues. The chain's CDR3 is CASSQELIAGTKYTGELFF. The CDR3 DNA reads TGTGCCAGCAGCCAAGAGTTGATAGCCGGGACAAAATACACCGGGGAGCTGTTTTTT.

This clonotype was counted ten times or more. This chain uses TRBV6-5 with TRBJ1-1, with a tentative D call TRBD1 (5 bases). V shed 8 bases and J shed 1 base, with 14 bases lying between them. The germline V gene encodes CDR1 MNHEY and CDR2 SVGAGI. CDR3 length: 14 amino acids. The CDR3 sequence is CASGSPRGNTEAFF. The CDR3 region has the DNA TGTGCCAGCGGTAGCCCAAGGGGGAACACTGAAGCTTTCTTT.

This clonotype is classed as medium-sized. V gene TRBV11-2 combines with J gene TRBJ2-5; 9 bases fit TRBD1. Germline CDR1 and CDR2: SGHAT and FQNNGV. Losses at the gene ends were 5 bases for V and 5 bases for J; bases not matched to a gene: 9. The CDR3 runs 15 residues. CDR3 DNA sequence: TGTGCCAGCAGCGTCACAGGGGGCAGGGCGGAGACCCAGTACTTC. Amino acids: CASSVTGGRAETQYF.

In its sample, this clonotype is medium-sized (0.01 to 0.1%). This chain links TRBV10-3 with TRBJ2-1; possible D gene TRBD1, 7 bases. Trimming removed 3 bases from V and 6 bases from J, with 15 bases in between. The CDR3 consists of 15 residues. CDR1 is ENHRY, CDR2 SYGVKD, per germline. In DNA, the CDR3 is TGTGCCATCAGTGATTCAGGGGGGTTTCTCAATGAGCAGTTCTTC. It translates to CAISDSGGFLNEQFF.